The 14 T cell receptor beta chains below come from one sample, sequenced in a study of vaccination and CD4 T cells after COVID-19. Cultured CD4+ T cells had their DNA profiled by the Oncomine TCR Beta short-read assay. Using its own MiXCR run on the PCR reads, TCRdb lists one record per CDR3 protein. Seen here are under 20,000 distinct CDR3 sequences, less than 35% observed once, and the top ten hold less than 20%. Specified treatment: 10-day PBMC culture with coronavirus spike peptide pools or control peptides (ViraFEST assay). These receptors' targets are unknown. The sample taken for sequencing was cultured CD4+ T cells from blood. The receptors originated from a human donor with COVID-19.

V and J are TRBV7-2 and TRBJ2-1, with 10 bases identical to TRBD2. V shed 5 bases and J 10 bases; nucleotides not matched to a gene: 11. CDR1 and CDR2 from the germline V gene are SGHTA and FQGNSA. The CDR3 sequence is 15 residues long. DNA of the CDR3: TGTGCCAGCAGCCAGGCTACTAGCGGGGTTGGAGAGCAGTTCTTC. Translated: CASSQATSGVGEQFF.

This chain joins TRBV5-5 and TRBJ1-6; 8 bases line up with TRBD1. V trimming: 1 base; J trimming: 7 bases; junction bases outside the gene matches: 10. There are 17 residues in the CDR3. Germline values: CDR1 SGHKS, CDR2 YYEKEE (reference sequence). This CDR3 reads CASSLSRQGSWNSPLHF. The CDR3 DNA sequence: TGTGCCAGCAGCTTGAGTCGACAGGGGAGTTGGAATTCACCCCTCCACTTT.

In its sample, this clonotype was seen a few times. One end of the junction varies from germline; a read error may be responsible. V and J are TRBV7-8 and TRBJ1-3, with D possibly TRBD1 on 5 matching bases. This CDR3 contains 16 residues. Germline V gives CDR1 SGHVS, CDR2 FQNEAQ. The CDR3 loop reads CASSLEPPRAGNTIYF. Here the CDR3 DNA reads TGTGCCAGCAGTTTAGAACCCCCCAGGGCTGGAAACACCATATATTTT.

This clonotype has only a few counts. The chain links TRBV5-4 to TRBJ1-1; D possibly corresponds to TRBD1 (5 bases). This CDR3 comprises 13 residues. The germline gives CDR1 SGHNT, CDR2 YYREEE (reference sequence). Trimming shortened V by 1 base and J by 6 bases, and 10 bases separated the two germline ends. The CDR3 DNA sequence: TGTGCCAGCAGCTTGACCAGGGCCGCTGAAGCTTTCTTT. It codes for CASSLTRAAEAFF.

This clonotype was found a few times. The chain links TRBV20-1 to TRBJ1-1, with D perhaps matching TRBD1 (6 bases). V lost 0 bases and J 5 bases, leaving 19 bases between the germline ends. Germline CDR1 reads DFQATT; CDR2 reads SNEGSKA (reference sequence). The CDR3 covers 16 residues. For the CDR3, the DNA is TGCAGTGCTAGAGACCGCTATTCAGGAGGGGGAACTGAAGCTTTCTTT. Residues: CSARDRYSGGGTEAFF.

The CDR3 protein is CASSLASQGDEQYF. CDR3 nucleotides: TGTGCCAGCAGCTTAGCATCACAGGGGGATGAGCAGTACTTC. This chain uses TRBV7-9 with TRBJ2-7, with 8 bases aligning to TRBD1. Germline values: CDR1 SEHNR, CDR2 FQNEAQ (reference sequence). The CDR3 sequence is 14 residues long. V lost 0 bases, J lost 7 bases, and 5 bases stayed unmatched.

V usage is TRBV5-1 and J usage is TRBJ1-1, with 8 bases matching TRBD1. Germline V lookup: CDR1 SGHRS, CDR2 YFSETQ. This CDR3 is built from 16 residues. V was clipped by 4 bases and J by 1 base; unmatched bases: 9. The CDR3 sequence: CASSINPGTGNTEAFF. The CDR3 DNA reads TGCGCCAGCAGCATAAATCCCGGGACAGGGAACACTGAAGCTTTCTTT.

The chain combines TRBV20-1 with TRBJ1-5; 8 bases are shared with TRBD1. The V and J ends lost 6 bases and 2 bases, in that order; junction bases with no gene match: 9. In germline, CDR1 is DFQATT, CDR2 SNEGSKA (reference sequence). The CDR3 extends over 15 amino acids. This CDR3 is CSASTEQGGNQPQHF. The CDR3 DNA sequence: TGCAGTGCCTCAACAGAACAGGGGGGCAATCAGCCCCAGCATTTT.

V is TRBV20-1 and J is TRBJ1-1; possible D gene TRBD1, 6 bases. The germline V and J ends were trimmed by 5 bases and 0 bases, with 7 bases remaining between them. Germline CDR1 and CDR2: DFQATT and SNEGSKA (reference sequence). This CDR3 region has 12 residues. The CDR3 protein is CSARQVNTEAFF. The CDR3 nucleotides read TGCAGTGCTCGACAGGTGAACACTGAAGCTTTCTTT.

V and J are TRBV12-3 or TRBV12-4 and TRBJ2-7; TRBD1 matches at 10 bases. Trimming cost V 7 bases and J 4 bases; bases outside gene matches: 10. This CDR3 is 15 amino acids long. The CDR3 sequence: CASTPPGQGVYEQYF. CDR3 DNA: TGTGCCAGCACCCCTCCCGGACAGGGGGTTTACGAGCAGTACTTC.

The genes are TRBV9 and TRBJ2-5; D is unclear. The CDR3 spans 11 residues. Between the trimmed V and J ends, which lost 4 bases and 2 bases, there was a span of 3 bases. Per germline, CDR1 SGDLS and CDR2 YYNGEE. The chain's CDR3 is CASSKQETQYF. Here the CDR3 DNA reads TGTGCCAGCAGCAAACAAGAGACCCAGTACTTC.

The gene calls are TRBV12-3 or TRBV12-4 and TRBJ1-1, with D maybe TRBD1 (6 bases). Trimming took 3 bases from V and 1 from J, leaving 9 bases between them. The CDR3 extends over 14 amino acids. Written as DNA, the CDR3 is TGTGCCAGCAGTTTCGGACAGCCGAACACTGAAGCTTTCTTT. Translated: CASSFGQPNTEAFF.

In its sample, this clonotype was seen a few times. The J gene is TRBJ1-1, the V gene TRBV6-1; D might be TRBD1 (5 bases). V dropped 3 bases and J dropped 0 bases, with 8 bases sitting between them. This CDR3 region has 14 residues. Per germline, CDR1 MNHNS and CDR2 SASEGT. The CDR3 sequence: CASSEAGLNTEAFF. The CDR3 DNA reads TGTGCCAGCAGTGAGGCAGGGCTGAACACTGAAGCTTTCTTT.

Only a few counts were recorded for this clonotype. The rearrangement uses TRBV19 and TRBJ1-5, with D possibly TRBD1 on 5 matching bases. The germline CDR1 and CDR2 sequences are LNHDA and SQIVND (reference sequence). CDR3 length equals 15 residues. With 5 bases removed from V and 3 bases from J, the gap between germline ends came to 14 bases. CDR3 nucleotide sequence: TGTGCCAGTAGTCCGACGGGGCCTTTCAATCAGCCCCAGCATTTT. Its protein product is CASSPTGPFNQPQHF.